What follows are 4 T cell receptor beta chains derived from one specimen sequenced in a study of blood T cells in healthy people across ages. Alongside a J-beta primer mix, a sample-barcoded 5' primer served in a second PCR lasting roughly 6 to 11 cycles. From the 5' RACE reads, TCRdb called clonotypes with MiXCR, one entry per CDR3 protein. This repertoire shows 1,300,000 or so distinct CDR3 sequences, 55% to 75% found once; its top ten account for over 6.5%. The specimen was blood. These TCRs come from a young man in good health.

The chain has TRBV20-1 and TRBJ2-1; D uncertain. The CDR3 covers 13 residues. In germline, CDR1 is DFQATT, CDR2 SNEGSKA (reference sequence). V lost 3 bases and J lost 1, with 7 bases in between. CDR3 sequence (DNA): TGCAGTGCTAGTGTTGGTTCCTACAATGAGCAGTTCTTC. Protein product: CSASVGSYNEQFF.

The J gene is TRBJ1-3, the V gene TRBV20-1; a possible D gene is TRBD1 (6 bases). The CDR3 extends over 16 amino acids. The germline gives CDR1 DFQATT, CDR2 SNEGSKA (reference sequence). V lost 2 bases to trimming and J lost 3 bases, with 17 bases between them. The CDR3 sequence is CSARMAQGTSGNTIYF. Written as DNA, the CDR3 is TGCAGTGCTAGAATGGCTCAGGGGACTAGTGGAAACACCATATATTTT.

This clonotype has a single count. The V call is TRBV29-1, the J call TRBJ2-2, with 8 bases matching TRBD2. This CDR3 is built from 15 residues. Losses at the gene ends were 0 bases for V and 5 bases for J; bases not matched to a gene: 5. Germline V gene lookup returns CDR1 SQVTM and CDR2 ANQGSEA. CDR3 loop: CSVEEHGRDTGELFF. In DNA, the CDR3 is TGCAGCGTTGAAGAGCACGGGAGGGATACCGGGGAGCTGTTTTTT.

This sequence joins TRBV6-1 and TRBJ1-6; D is unresolved. Germline CDR1 MNHNS, CDR2 SASEGT. This CDR3 has 17 amino acids. Trimming pared 6 bases from V and 0 bases from J, leaving 15 bases between. The CDR3 DNA reads as TGTGCCAGCAGCCCCGGACTCCCGAGCTCCTATAATTCACCCCTCCACTTT. It encodes CASSPGLPSSYNSPLHF.